This paragraph covers one T cell receptor beta chain sequence. As originally analysed: Amplification of reference gene primers provided the estimated nucleated cell counts. Some clones are missing from TCRdb's copy, which holds only in-frame ones; the method was immunoSEQ multiplex PCR. V and J calls and clone size follow that table, whereas D and trimming were derived from the DNA. The sample contains 300,000 to 350,000 clones, around 89% of which appear only once. This CDR3 contains 14 residues. Trimming pared 6 bases from V and 3 bases from J, leaving 12 bases between. Germline CDR1 and CDR2: SGHTA and FQGNSA. The data were taken from a study of blood T cell repertoires in COVID-19. On the study more broadly: PBMCs, B-cell-depleted T cells, or T cells provided the cDNA or gDNA that made up the material.

Participant ages covered about 18 to 100 years across about two dozen US areas. Source material: PBMCs or T cells enriched from blood (not recorded which). The receptor was derived from a woman under 30 with acute COVID-19. This chain joins TRBV7-2 and TRBJ2-1, with a tentative D call TRBD2 (6 bases). The CDR3 DNA sequence: TGTGCCAGCAGTCGTCTAGCGAGCTACAATGAGCAGTTCTTC. It translates to CASSRLASYNEQFF.